This TCR beta chain was documented in a study of cytotoxic CD8 clonotypes in ibrutinib-treated CLL. Findings and limits, study-wide: Under therapy, public clonotypes either contracted or stayed stable, and they were uncommon.

Notes on this clone: No antigen is known for it.

The table came from immunoSEQ multiplex PCR; TCRdb's copy has only in-frame clones and leaves some out. The sample lists about 140,000 clones; about 75% were seen once. Trimming stripped 1 base from V and 1 base from J, with 12 bases between. Germline V lookup: CDR1 SGHAT, CDR2 FQNNGV. The CDR3 is 16 amino acids. This TCR was recovered from a human donor with chronic lymphocytic leukemia. The sequenced sample was PBMCs, obtained after 24 months of ibrutinib treatment. The chain couples TRBV11-2 to TRBJ2-3; no reliable D call. The DNA of the CDR3 is TGTGCCAGCAGCTTAGGGGCGTTTTTCGGCACAGATACGCAGTATTTT. Translated, it gives CASSLGAFFGTDTQYF. Complete variable domain (other parts from reference TRBV11-2 and TRBJ2-3): EAGVAQSPRYKIIEKRQSVAFWCNPISGHATLYWYQQILGQGPKLLIQFQNNGVVDDSQLPKDRFSAERLKGVDSTLKIQPAKLEDSAVYLCASSLGAFFGTDTQYFGPGTRLTVL.